A selection of T cell receptor beta chains follows, all from one sample in a study of blood T cell repertoires in COVID-19. Sequencing was performed with immunoSEQ multiplex PCR; in TCRdb, only in-frame clones are kept and a portion is missing. This table has roughly 220,000 clones, roughly 84% appearing once. The sequenced sample was PBMCs or T cells enriched from blood (not recorded which). These receptor sequences come from a woman aged 40-49 years who had recovered from COVID-19. Both conserved end residues are part of each CDR3. The D gene is left open where the match is weak. Where a row states a size, it is once, few, many or the class of an expanded clone; other rows omit it.

size	V	D	J	CDR3	DNA
-	TRBV25-1	-	TRBJ2-5	CASSSGIQETQYF	TGTGCCAGCAGTAGCGGTATCCAAGAGACCCAGTACTTC
-	TRBV9	-	TRBJ2-3	CASSVSDDTQYF	TGTGCCAGCAGCGTGAGCGACGATACGCAGTATTTT
-	TRBV10-3	-	TRBJ1-1	CAISEAGGTEAFF	TGTGCCATCAGTGAGGCGGGAGGCACTGAAGCTTTCTTT
-	TRBV9	-	TRBJ1-2	CASSAGLLNYGYTF	TGTGCCAGCAGTGCCGGACTCCTTAACTATGGCTACACCTTC
few	TRBV4-3	TRBD1	TRBJ2-1	CASSQAGQGTNEQFF	TGCGCCAGCAGCCAAGCTGGACAGGGAACAAATGAGCAGTTCTTC
-	TRBV11-2	TRBD2	TRBJ2-3	CASSLTRLAGSTDTQYF	TGTGCCAGCAGCCTAACTCGTCTAGCGGGGAGCACAGATACGCAGTATTTT
-	TRBV2	TRBD1	TRBJ1-1	CASSEGTGVNTEAFF	TGTGCCAGCAGTGAAGGGACAGGAGTGAACACTGAAGCTTTCTTT
-	TRBV7-9	-	TRBJ1-6	CASSLRARTVKNSPLHF	TGTGCCAGCAGCCTCCGAGCCAGGACAGTAAAAAATTCACCCCTCCACTTT
-	TRBV6-1	-	TRBJ1-5	CASSEVGITTRPQHF	TGTGCCAGCAGTGAAGTTGGCATCACTACGCGGCCCCAGCATTTT
few	TRBV5-1	TRBD2	TRBJ2-1	CASSLAKGSGGYNEQFF	TGCGCCAGCAGCTTGGCCAAGGGTAGCGGGGGGTACAATGAGCAGTTCTTC
-	TRBV18	TRBD2	TRBJ2-5	CASSLTSGQETQYF	TGTGCCAGCTCACTCACTAGCGGACAAGAGACCCAGTACTTC